These 22 T cell receptor beta chains came from one sample sequenced in a study of shared clonotypes between healthy human individuals. Libraries were prepared by immunoSEQ multiplex PCR; TCRdb keeps only in-frame clonotypes and omits some of them. The sample has around 2.1 million clones, under 95% seen once. Terminally differentiated effector memory CD45RA+ cells were left out of the naive CD8 fraction, which was CD45RO-negative and positively selected for CCR7. Material: naive CD8+ T cells from PBMCs. These receptor sequences come from a man between 18 and 29 years old in good health. Some clones in this sample may be carry-over from other donors' samples.

This clone was counted a few times. The chain uses TRBV2 and TRBJ2-1; 16 nucleotides match TRBD2. The V segment lost 11 bases and the J segment 0 bases; nucleotides outside the gene matches: 13. Germline loops: CDR1 SNHLY, CDR2 FYNNEI. The CDR3 spans 19 residues. The CDR3 coding sequence is TGTGCCGGCCACATGCCGGGACTAGCGGGAGGGGTCTCCTACAATGAGCAGTTCTTC. Protein product: CAGHMPGLAGGVSYNEQFF. Combining the CDR3 with reference TRBV2 and TRBJ2-1 gives the whole variable domain EPEVTQTPSHQVTQMGQEVILRCVPISNHLYFYWYRQILGQKVEFLVSFYNNEISEKSEIFDDQFSVERPDGSNFTLKIRSTKLEDSAMYFCAGHMPGLAGGVSYNEQFFGPGTRLTVL.

V is TRBV6-6 and J is TRBJ2-1; D may be TRBD1 (6 bases). The V and J ends lost 5 bases and 7 bases respectively, with 12 bases between them. This CDR3 is built from 13 residues. Looked up from germline, CDR1 is MNHNY and CDR2 is SVGAGI (reference sequence). The CDR3 coding sequence is TGTGCCAGCAGTCACATCACAGGGAATGAGCAGTTCTTC. It specifies CASSHITGNEQFF.

The CDR3 DNA sequence: TGTGCCAGCAGTTTTGCGGGCCAGGTTGATACGCAGTATTTT. It encodes CASSFAGQVDTQYF. The chain carries TRBV27 and TRBJ2-3; TRBD2 is a possible D gene (5 bases). CDR3 length: 14 residues. Trimming took off 3 bases at V and 6 bases at J, with 13 bases between the two ends. The germline V gene has CDR1 MNHEY and CDR2 SMNVEV (reference sequence).

The rearrangement joins TRBV28 to TRBJ2-1, with D possibly matching TRBD1 (6 bases). In germline, CDR1 is MDHEN, CDR2 SYDVKM. The CDR3 covers 13 residues. Trimming took 2 bases from V and 16 from J, leaving 18 bases between them. The DNA for the CDR3 is TGTGCCAGCAGTTTAAACAGGGCGTCGGGTTCATTCTTC. Protein: CASSLNRASGSFF.

The V gene is TRBV7-9, the J gene TRBJ1-1; D is unclear. V was shortened by 3 bases and J by 1 base, with 12 bases between the two germline ends. The CDR3 spans 15 residues. The germline CDR1 and CDR2 sequences are SEHNR and FQNEAQ (reference sequence). The chain's CDR3 is CASSFPETRNTEAFF. The CDR3 DNA is TGTGCCAGCAGCTTCCCGGAGACGAGGAACACTGAAGCTTTCTTT.

The V call is TRBV18, the J call TRBJ2-2, with TRBD1 identical over 9 bases. The germline V gene encodes CDR1 KGHSH and CDR2 LQKENI. This CDR3 spans 19 amino acids. The trim removed 6 bases at V and 0 bases at J, leaving 14 bases unmatched. In DNA, the CDR3 is TGTGCCAGCTCTCAACCGGGACAGGGTTTTCGGACGAACACCGGGGAGCTGTTTTTT. This translates into CASSQPGQGFRTNTGELFF.

The V gene is TRBV28, the J gene TRBJ2-1, with 7 bases identical to TRBD1. This CDR3 spans 13 amino acids. Germline CDR1 and CDR2: MDHEN and SYDVKM. After removal of 6 bases from V and 5 bases from J, the junction contained 4 bases not matched to a gene. This chain's CDR3 is CASRLTGNNEQFF. In DNA form, the CDR3 reads TGTGCCAGCAGACTGACAGGGAACAATGAGCAGTTCTTC.

The chain combines TRBV7-9 with TRBJ2-1, with 10 nucleotides matching TRBD1. CDR3 size: 15 residues. The junction had 2 bases not matched to a gene; V was cut back by 3 bases and J by 3 bases. CDR1 is SEHNR, CDR2 FQNEAQ, per germline (reference sequence). For the CDR3, the DNA is TGTGCCAGCAGCTTCCGGGACAGGGGCTACAATGAGCAGTTCTTC. Residues: CASSFRDRGYNEQFF.

The J gene is TRBJ2-1, the V gene TRBV7-8; D may match TRBD1 or TRBD2 (5 bases each). This CDR3 has 13 residues. The V end lost 8 bases, the J end lost 7 bases, and 15 bases lay between the germline ends. Germline lookup yields CDR1 SGHVS and CDR2 FQNEAQ. DNA of the CDR3: TGTGCCAGCGCACCAGGGAGTGAAAATGAGCAGTTCTTC. Translation: CASAPGSENEQFF.

The J gene is TRBJ1-2, the V gene TRBV25-1, with a tentative D call TRBD1 (6 bases). This CDR3 has 15 amino acids. The V and J ends lost 3 bases and 0 bases respectively, with 11 bases between them. Germline lookup yields CDR1 MGHDK and CDR2 SYGVNS. Here the CDR3 DNA reads TGTGCCAGCAGTGAGGACAGCGGAGCTAACTATGGCTACACCTTC. The encoded protein is CASSEDSGANYGYTF.

The CDR3 DNA reads TGTGCCAGCAGCGTAAGTCAGGAGAGCTCCTACAATGAGCAGTTCTTC. It yields the protein CASSVSQESSYNEQFF. J is TRBJ2-1 and V is TRBV9, with D hard to call. CDR1 is SGDLS, CDR2 YYNGEE, per germline. V was trimmed by 1 base and J by 0 bases, leaving 11 bases between them. This CDR3 is 16 amino acids long.

The chain combines TRBV7-9 with TRBJ2-7; D unclear. The length of the CDR3 is 13 residues. Germline V gives CDR1 SEHNR, CDR2 FQNEAQ (reference sequence). V was cut by 3 bases and J by 6 bases, with 12 bases left in between. The CDR3 is CASSFSSFPEQYF. CDR3 in DNA: TGTGCCAGCAGCTTTAGCAGCTTCCCCGAGCAGTACTTC. The full variable domain, completed using reference TRBV7-9 and TRBJ2-7, is DTGVSQNPRHKITKRGQNVTFRCDPISEHNRLYWYRQTLGQGPEFLTYFQNEAQLEKSRLLSDRFSAERPKGSFSTLEIQRTEQGDSAMYLCASSFSSFPEQYFGPGTRLTVT.

The V gene is TRBV28, the J gene TRBJ1-6; no clear D. This CDR3 contains 15 residues. The germline CDR1 and CDR2 sequences are MDHEN and SYDVKM. V was shortened by 3 bases and J by 4 bases, with 10 bases between the two germline ends. The CDR3 nucleotides read TGTGCCAGCAGTTTCTCCAGATCATATAATTCACCCCTCCACTTT. This gives the protein CASSFSRSYNSPLHF.

The V call is TRBV9, the J call TRBJ2-1; TRBD2 might be the D (5 bases). V was pared by 0 bases and J by 0 bases, with 19 bases between. Germline V lookup: CDR1 SGDLS, CDR2 YYNGEE. This CDR3 contains 19 residues. CDR3 sequence reads: CASSVAGPPFDYSYNEQFF. The CDR3 nucleotides read TGTGCCAGCAGCGTAGCAGGACCACCGTTCGACTACTCCTACAATGAGCAGTTCTTC.

The rearrangement uses TRBV15 and TRBJ1-1; D may be TRBD1 (5 bases). This CDR3 comprises 15 residues. Per germline, CDR1 LNHNV and CDR2 YYDKDF (reference sequence). Trimming took off 5 bases at V and 2 bases at J, with 15 bases between the two ends. The DNA of the CDR3 is TGTGCCACCAGCCCTCGTAGGACACCTAACACTGAAGCTTTCTTT. It specifies CATSPRRTPNTEAFF. The full variable domain, in which reference TRBV15 and TRBJ1-1 provide the parts outside the CDR3, is DAMVIQNPRYQVTQFGKPVTLSCSQTLNHNVMYWYQQKSSQAPKLLFHYYDKDFNNEADTPDNFQSRRPNTSFCFLDIRSPGLGDTAMYLCATSPRRTPNTEAFFGQGTRLTVV.

J is TRBJ2-4 and V is TRBV5-6; the D is unclear. Germline V CDR1 and CDR2: SGHDT, YYEEEE. Trimming pared 5 bases from V and 1 base from J, leaving 19 bases between. This CDR3 has 17 amino acids. CDR3 nucleotides: TGTGCCAGCAGACTAATCGAGTCGGTGGTGGCCAAAAACATTCAGTACTTC. Translating it yields CASRLIESVVAKNIQYF.

This clone was seen only once. The chain combines TRBV28 with TRBJ2-7; no clear D gene. The CDR3 is 14 amino acids. V was trimmed by 6 bases and J by 3 bases, leaving 15 bases between them. CDR1 MDHEN and CDR2 SYDVKM come from the germline V gene. For the CDR3, the DNA is TGTGCCAGCAGACCCACCGGGTCAGACTACGAGCAGTACTTC. Translating it yields CASRPTGSDYEQYF.

The gene calls are TRBV11-2 and TRBJ2-7; a weak D match, TRBD1 (5 bases). Deletions cut 1 base from V and 2 bases from J, with 12 bases between. Germline assignment: CDR1 SGHAT and CDR2 FQNNGV. CDR3 size: 15 residues. CDR3 sequence reads: CASSLGIRGPYEQYF. The CDR3 coding sequence is TGTGCCAGCAGCTTAGGGATAAGGGGCCCCTACGAGCAGTACTTC.

CDR3 loop: CATSRNEDSNTEAFF. The CDR3 region has the DNA TGTGCCACCAGCAGAAACGAGGACAGTAACACTGAAGCTTTCTTT. The chain has TRBV15 and TRBJ1-1, with D perhaps matching TRBD1 (6 bases). The CDR3 is 15 residues long. Germline V gene sequence: CDR1 LNHNV, CDR2 YYDKDF (reference sequence). V was shortened by 2 bases and J by 2 bases, with 12 bases between the two germline ends.

The V gene is TRBV19, the J gene TRBJ2-6; possibly TRBD2 for D (5 bases). CDR1 and CDR2 (germline): LNHDA, SQIVND (reference sequence). The CDR3 loop spans 17 amino acids. Trimming removed 6 bases from V and 0 bases from J, with 15 bases in between. DNA of the CDR3: TGTGCCAGTAGCTTCCGGGTGGAGGTCTCTGGGGCCAACGTCCTGACTTTC. It encodes CASSFRVEVSGANVLTF.

The CDR3 sequence: CASSQDRSPLYNEQFF. The CDR3 region has the DNA TGCGCCAGCAGCCAAGACAGGTCCCCCTTATACAATGAGCAGTTCTTC. The chain recombines TRBV4-1 with TRBJ2-1; D not certain. The V gene's germline CDR1 is MGHRA and CDR2 YSYEKL. CDR3 length: 16 residues. V was trimmed by 0 bases and J by 4 bases, leaving 13 bases between them.

The rearrangement joins TRBV6-5 to TRBJ2-7, with D perhaps matching TRBD2 (6 bases). The CDR3 consists of 15 residues. CDR1 and CDR2 (germline): MNHEY, SVGAGI. V was pared by 0 bases and J by 6 bases, with 15 bases between. The CDR3 region is CASSYSSSVGREQYF. As DNA, the CDR3 is TGTGCCAGCAGTTACTCGTCTAGCGTAGGTCGCGAGCAGTACTTC.